In its sample, the clone carrying this T cell receptor (beta chain) was seen many times. Its specificity is unknown. Investigators profiled TCR beta VDJ and CDR3 from genomic DNA template. TCRdb processed the reads anew with MiXCR; each CDR3 protein has one entry. The sample has 80,000 or so distinct CDR3 sequences; less than 60% are singletons. Germline CDR1 and CDR2: SNHLY and FYNNEI. The CDR3 totals 10 residues. Trimming cost V 3 bases and J 6 bases, with 3 bases left between them. The data belong to a study of CD8+CD57+ T cells in acquired aplastic anemia. Overall study context: Where healthy donors were concerned, CD4+ cells averaged about 11 million reads.

Study-wide points: It was found that fewer than 35 CD8+ CDR3 sequences were shared between patients and controls. Patients did not significantly differ from controls in CD8+ Simpson's diversity.

Sequencing was done on a sample of sorted CD4+, CD8+, or CD8+CD57+ T cells (not recorded which) from PBMCs. The V gene is TRBV2, the J gene TRBJ2-7; D not resolved. This clonotype originated in a human donor in good health, serving as a control. CDR3 loop: CASSEVEQYF. CDR3 coding DNA: TGTGCCAGCAGTGAGGTCGAGCAGTACTTC.